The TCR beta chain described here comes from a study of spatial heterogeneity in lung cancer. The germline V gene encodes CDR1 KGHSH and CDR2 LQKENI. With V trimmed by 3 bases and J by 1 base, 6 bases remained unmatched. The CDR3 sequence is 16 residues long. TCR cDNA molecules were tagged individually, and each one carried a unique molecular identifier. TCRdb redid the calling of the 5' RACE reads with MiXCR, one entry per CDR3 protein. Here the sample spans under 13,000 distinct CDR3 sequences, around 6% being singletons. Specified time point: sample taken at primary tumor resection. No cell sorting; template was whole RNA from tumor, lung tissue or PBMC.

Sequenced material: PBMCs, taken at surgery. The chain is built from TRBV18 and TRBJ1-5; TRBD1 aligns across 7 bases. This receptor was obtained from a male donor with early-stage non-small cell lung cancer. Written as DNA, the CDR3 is TGTGCCAGCTCACCTGATCAGGGGGTCAGCAATCAGCCCCAGCATTTT. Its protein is CASSPDQGVSNQPQHF.